The 11 T cell receptor beta chains below come from one sample, sequenced in a study of memory CD4+ T cells and cytomegalovirus serostatus. The sort gate was single viable CD3+CD4+CD8-CD45RO+ cells for memory CD4+ T cells. This table comes from immunoSEQ multiplex PCR, and its TCRdb copy is limited to in-frame clones, with some not included. Among 50,000 to 60,000 clones listed, 65% to 85% were seen once. The specimen was memory CD4+ T cells from blood. These TCRs come from an adult in good health and CMV-seropositive.

The chain recombines TRBV6-5 with TRBJ2-1; D is possibly TRBD2 (6 bases). The V and J ends lost 2 bases and 5 bases respectively, with 10 bases between them. This CDR3 region has 14 residues. CDR1 is MNHEY, CDR2 SVGAGI, per germline. Here the CDR3 DNA reads TGTGCCAGCAGTTACAGGGCGGGGCACAATGAGCAGTTCTTC. Translating it yields CASSYRAGHNEQFF.

This chain joins TRBV28 and TRBJ2-6; 7 nucleotides align to TRBD1. After removal of 7 bases from V and 1 base from J, the junction contained 7 bases not matched to a gene. There are 16 residues in the CDR3. Germline V gene data show CDR1 as MDHEN and CDR2 as SYDVKM. For the CDR3, the DNA is TGTGCCAGCAAGGGGGCAGGACCGTCTGGGGCCAACGTCCTGACTTTC. Translation: CASKGAGPSGANVLTF.

The chain is built from TRBV2 and TRBJ1-4, with 7 positions matching TRBD1. The junction had 4 bases not matched to a gene; V was cut back by 8 bases and J by 4 bases. Per the germline V gene, CDR1 is SNHLY and CDR2 is FYNNEI. The CDR3 is 13 amino acids. CDR3 nucleotide sequence: TGTGCCAGCCTGGGACAGATTAATGAAAAACTGTTTTTT. Its protein product is CASLGQINEKLFF.

The chain couples TRBV7-8 to TRBJ2-7; 10 bases line up with TRBD2. J gave up 2 bases and V 1 base, and 5 bases lay outside the gene matches. CDR1 and CDR2 from the germline V gene are SGHVS and FQNEAQ. The CDR3 covers 16 residues. CDR3 DNA sequence: TGTGCCAGCAGCTTAGTAGCGGGGGGTGCCACCTACGAGCAGTACTTC. Protein sequence: CASSLVAGGATYEQYF.

The chain combines TRBV6-5 with TRBJ1-1; TRBD1 aligns across 10 bases. With V trimmed by 8 bases and J by 10 bases, 4 bases remained unmatched. Looked up from germline, CDR1 is MNHEY and CDR2 is SVGAGI. The length of the CDR3 is 11 residues. The CDR3 DNA is TGTGCCAGCCGGACAGGGGGGTCAGCTTTCTTT. Its protein is CASRTGGSAFF.

The chain joins TRBV7-2 to TRBJ2-3; perhaps TRBD2 as D (6 bases). Germline CDR1 SGHTA, CDR2 FQGNSA. The CDR3 length is 13 residues. With 3 bases removed from V and 6 bases from J, the gap between germline ends came to 10 bases. The CDR3 loop is CASSFGGRDTQYF. The CDR3 DNA follows: TGTGCCAGCAGCTTCGGAGGGCGGGATACGCAGTATTTT.

This sequence joins TRBV10-3 and TRBJ2-7, with 11 bases that match TRBD2. The CDR3 has 18 residues. Germline V gene data show CDR1 as ENHRY and CDR2 as SYGVKD. V was clipped by 3 bases and J by 3 bases; unmatched bases: 13. CDR3 sequence: CAISDPGLAGGSGYEQYF. DNA for the CDR3: TGTGCCATCAGTGACCCGGGGCTAGCGGGAGGTTCGGGCTACGAGCAGTACTTC.

The gene calls are TRBV7-3 and TRBJ1-2; D is ambiguous. Between the trimmed V and J ends, which lost 2 bases and 0 bases, there was a span of 10 bases. CDR3 length: 15 residues. The germline V gene encodes CDR1 SGHTA and CDR2 FQGTGA. CDR3 loop: CASSLGEGANYGYTF. The CDR3 DNA sequence: TGTGCCAGCAGCTTAGGCGAGGGAGCTAACTATGGCTACACCTTC.

CDR3 residues: CASSPYMLGTGGTDTQYF. The CDR3 DNA reads as TGTGCCAGCAGCCCCTACATGTTGGGGACAGGGGGAACAGATACGCAGTATTTT. V is TRBV7-3 and J is TRBJ2-3; 11 nucleotides align to TRBD1. Unmatched junction bases numbered 13, after V lost 5 bases and J lost 3 bases. CDR3 length equals 18 residues. Per germline, CDR1 SGHTA and CDR2 FQGTGA. Full variable domain (outside the CDR3, taken from reference TRBV7-3 and TRBJ2-3): GAGVSQTPSNKVTEKGKYVELRCDPISGHTALYWYRQSLGQGPEFLIYFQGTGAADDSGLPNDRFFAVRPEGSVSTLKIQRTERGDSAVYLCASSPYMLGTGGTDTQYFGPGTRLTVL.

This chain joins TRBV19 and TRBJ1-5, with D uncertain. There are 13 residues in the CDR3. V lost 3 bases and J 9 bases, leaving 12 bases between the germline ends. CDR1 is LNHDA and CDR2 is SQIVND in the germline V gene (reference sequence). The CDR3 DNA follows: TGTGCCAGTAGTATCGACCGGGCGGGGCCCCAGCATTTT. Encoded protein: CASSIDRAGPQHF.

This clone appeared once. The CDR3 DNA follows: TGCGCCAGCAGCGATCCTGGGACAGGGGGCACTGAAGCTTTCTTT. Protein: CASSDPGTGGTEAFF. This chain uses TRBV5-1 with TRBJ1-1, with 11 bases fitting TRBD1. This CDR3 spans 15 amino acids. Germline lookup yields CDR1 SGHRS and CDR2 YFSETQ. The ends lost 4 bases at V and 4 bases at J; junction bases unmatched: 6.